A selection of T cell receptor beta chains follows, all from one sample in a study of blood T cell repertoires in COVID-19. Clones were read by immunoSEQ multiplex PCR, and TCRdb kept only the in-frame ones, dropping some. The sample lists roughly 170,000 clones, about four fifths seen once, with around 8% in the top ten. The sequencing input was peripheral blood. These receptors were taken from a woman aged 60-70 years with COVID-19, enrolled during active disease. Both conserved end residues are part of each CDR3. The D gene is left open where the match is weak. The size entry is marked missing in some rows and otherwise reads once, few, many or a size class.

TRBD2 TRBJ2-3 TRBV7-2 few TGTGCCAGCAGCTTAACTAGCGGGAGGGGGACAGATACGCAGTATTTT CASSLTSGRGTDTQYF
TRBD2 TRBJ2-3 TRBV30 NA TGTGCCTGGACCATAGGGACTAGCGGACTGGGGGATACGCAGTATTTT CAWTIGTSGLGDTQYF
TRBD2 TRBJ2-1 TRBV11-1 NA TGTGCCAGCAGCTTGGGGACTAGCGGCTCCTACAATGAGCAGTTCTTC CASSLGTSGSYNEQFF
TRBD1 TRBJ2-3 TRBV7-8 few TGTGCCAGCAGCGCCGACAGGGGGCCTTTGAGGGATACGCAGTATTTT CASSADRGPLRDTQYF
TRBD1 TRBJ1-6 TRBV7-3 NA TGTGCCAGCAGCTTATCGGGACAGGGTCGTAATTCACCCCTCCACTTT CASSLSGQGRNSPLHF
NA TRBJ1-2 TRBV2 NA TGTGCCAGCAGTATAGGGGCCTCCATGGGTGGCTACACCTTC CASSIGASMGGYTF
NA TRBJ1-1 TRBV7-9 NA TGTGCCAGCGGAGAGGGAGGGGCTGACACTGAAGCTTTCTTT CASGEGGADTEAFF
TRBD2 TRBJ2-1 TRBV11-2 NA TGTGCCAGCAGCCCCAGGGCGGGGGGGGTGGAGCAGTTCTTC CASSPRAGGVEQFF
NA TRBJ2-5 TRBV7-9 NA TGTGCCAGCAGCTTAGTATCGGGGGAGACCCAGTACTTC CASSLVSGETQYF
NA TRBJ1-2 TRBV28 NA TGTGCCAGCAGTTTGGTTCAGGGGCCCCATGGCTACACCTTC CASSLVQGPHGYTF
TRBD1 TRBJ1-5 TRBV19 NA TGTGCCAGTAGTGGACAGGGAAGACAGCCCCAGCATTTT CASSGQGRQPQHF
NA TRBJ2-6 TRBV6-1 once TGTGCCAGCAGTAAAGACAGAAGATATGGGGCCAACGTCCTGACTTTC CASSKDRRYGANVLTF
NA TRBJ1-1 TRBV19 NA TGTGCCAGTAGTCCTTTGGGGGGGCGGAGCACTGAAGCTTTCTTT CASSPLGGRSTEAFF
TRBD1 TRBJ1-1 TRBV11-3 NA TGTGCCAGCAGCCGGGACAGGGGTTCTGAAGCTTTCTTT CASSRDRGSEAFF
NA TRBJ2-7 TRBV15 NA TGTGCCACCAGCGCGGGACCCCCGAACTACGAGCAGTACTTC CATSAGPPNYEQYF
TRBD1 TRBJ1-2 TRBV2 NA TGTGCCAGCAGTCGAGGACAGGGTGGGTCTGGCTACACCTTC CASSRGQGGSGYTF
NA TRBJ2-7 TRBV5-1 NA TGCGCCAGCAGCGCCGATACGGGGGGCGGTGGGCAGTACTTC CASSADTGGGGQYF
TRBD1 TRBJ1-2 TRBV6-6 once TGTGCCAGCAGCCAGGGACAGGGGACGAATGGCTACACCTTC CASSQGQGTNGYTF
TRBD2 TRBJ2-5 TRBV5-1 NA TGCGCCAGCAGTGGGGGCGGACTAGCTCGAGAGACCCAGTACTTC CASSGGGLARETQYF
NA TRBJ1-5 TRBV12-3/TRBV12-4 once TGTGCCAGCGGCCAGCCCCAGCATTTT CASGQPQHF
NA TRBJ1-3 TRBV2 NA TGTGCCAGCAGTAGAAGACAGGAGAGAAACACCATATATTTT CASSRRQERNTIYF
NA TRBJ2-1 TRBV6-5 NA TGTGCCAGCAGTTACGCGGAGCATCAGTTCTTC CASSYAEHQFF
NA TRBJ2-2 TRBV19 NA TGTGCCAGTACAGAGGGATCGAACACCGGGGAGCTGTTTTTT CASTEGSNTGELFF
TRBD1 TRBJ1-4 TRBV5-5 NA TGTGCCAGCAGCTTGGCGGACAGGGCCCTGTTTTTT CASSLADRALFF
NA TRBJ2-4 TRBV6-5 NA TGTGCCAGCAGGCGGGTTGCAGCCAAAAACATTCAGTACTTC CASRRVAAKNIQYF
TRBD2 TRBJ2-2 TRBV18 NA TGTGCCAGCTCAGAAGCGGGACGGGGCAACACCGGGGAGCTGTTTTTT CASSEAGRGNTGELFF
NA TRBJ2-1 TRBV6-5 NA TGTGCCACCTCCCGGGGTAGATGGGAAAGGAATGAGCAGTTCTTC CATSRGRWERNEQFF
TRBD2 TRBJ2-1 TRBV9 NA TGTGCCAGCAGCGTGGGCGGGAGGGCCACTGAGCAGTTCTTC CASSVGGRATEQFF
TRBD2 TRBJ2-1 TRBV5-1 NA TGCGCCAGCAGTCGGACTAGCGGGGGGAATGAGCAGTTCTTC CASSRTSGGNEQFF
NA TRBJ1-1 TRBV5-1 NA TGCGCCAGCAGGGGAGGGGGATTCGGGAACACTGAAGCTTTCTTT CASRGGGFGNTEAFF
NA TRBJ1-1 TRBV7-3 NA TGTGCCAGCAGCTTAGGACCCCGGGGGAACACTGAAGCTTTCTTT CASSLGPRGNTEAFF
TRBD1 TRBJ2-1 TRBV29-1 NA TGCAGCGCACAAACAGGGGGTCCCTACAATGAGCAGTTCTTC CSAQTGGPYNEQFF
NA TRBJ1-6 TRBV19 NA TGTGCCAGTGAAGCGGGACGGAGAAGCTCCTATAATTCACCCCTCCACTTT CASEAGRRSSYNSPLHF
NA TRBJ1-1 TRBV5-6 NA TGTGCCAGCAGCTTGGTGGCAGGGAGGGATTTGAACACTGAAGCTTTCTTT CASSLVAGRDLNTEAFF
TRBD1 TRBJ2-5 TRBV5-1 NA TGCGCCAGCAGCACCCACGGGACAGTCCAAGAGACCCAGTACTTC CASSTHGTVQETQYF
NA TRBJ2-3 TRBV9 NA TGTGCCAGCAGCGTAGTAAGCACAGATACGCAGTATTTT CASSVVSTDTQYF
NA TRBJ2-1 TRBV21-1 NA TGTGCCAGCAGCAAAAATCGTCGGCTAGCGGGAGTCAATGAGCAGTTCTTC CASSKNRRLAGVNEQFF
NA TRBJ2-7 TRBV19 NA TGTGCCAGTAGCCCCAGCGGCACCGCCTACGAGCAGTACTTC CASSPSGTAYEQYF
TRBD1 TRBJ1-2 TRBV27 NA TGTGCCAGCAGTTCTCTAATCCCGGGACAGGGTGGACCTGGCTACACCTTC CASSSLIPGQGGPGYTF
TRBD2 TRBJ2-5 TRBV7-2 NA TGTGCCAGCAGCTTTGGTCGGGGGGGGTCCCGGGAGACCCAGTACTTC CASSFGRGGSRETQYF
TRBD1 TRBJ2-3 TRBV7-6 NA TGTGCCAGCAGCTTAGGAGGGGGCGGCGATACGCAGTATTTT CASSLGGGGDTQYF
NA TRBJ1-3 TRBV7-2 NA TGTGCCAGCAGCTTTTCCACTGGAAACACCATATATTTT CASSFSTGNTIYF
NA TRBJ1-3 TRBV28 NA TGTGCCACACAGGGTCTTATCTCTGGAAACACCATATATTTT CATQGLISGNTIYF
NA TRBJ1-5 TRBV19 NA TGTGCCAGTAGTATATTCTTCCCTCCCGGTCCCAATCAGCCCCAGCATTTT CASSIFFPPGPNQPQHF
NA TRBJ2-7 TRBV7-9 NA TGTGCCAGCAGCTTCATCCCCGAGGGCGACGAGCAGTACTTC CASSFIPEGDEQYF
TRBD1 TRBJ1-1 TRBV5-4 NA TGTGCCAGCAGACAACAGGGGGCGCCCACTGAAGCTTTCTTT CASRQQGAPTEAFF
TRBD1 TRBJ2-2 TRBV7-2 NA TGTGCCAGCAGCCTGGACTTGGGACAGATCTACACCGGGGAGCTGTTTTTT CASSLDLGQIYTGELFF
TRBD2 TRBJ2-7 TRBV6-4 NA TGTGCCAGCAGTGACTCCGGGAGGCTAGCGGGAGAGCGGGAGCAGTACTTC CASSDSGRLAGEREQYF
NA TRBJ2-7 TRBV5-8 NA TGTGCCAGCAGCCGGGGAACAGCGATCGACGAGCAGTACTTC CASSRGTAIDEQYF
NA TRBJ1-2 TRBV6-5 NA TGTGCCAGCAGACCCGGGAGGGGCGGCAACTATGGCTACACCTTC CASRPGRGGNYGYTF
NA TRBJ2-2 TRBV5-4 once TGTGCCAGCACCCTGGGAGGGGGATCCGGGGAGCTGTTTTTT CASTLGGGSGELFF
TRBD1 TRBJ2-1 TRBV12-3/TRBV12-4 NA TGTGCCAGCAGCACGACAGGGATTGAGCAGTTCTTC CASSTTGIEQFF
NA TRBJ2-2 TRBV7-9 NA TGTGCCAGCAGCTTAGGCAGGGGAACAGGAGACACCGGGGAGCTGTTTTTT CASSLGRGTGDTGELFF
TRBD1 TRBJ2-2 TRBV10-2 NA TGCGCCAGCAGAGGTGGACAGGGGGCTGACACCGGGGAGCTGTTTTTT CASRGGQGADTGELFF